The rows below give T cell receptor beta chains drawn from one sample of a study of cytomegalovirus exposure and HLA in healthy donors. Sequenced by immunoSEQ multiplex PCR; TCRdb stores in-frame clones only, minus some. The sample shows 150,000 to 200,000 clones, about 84% of them seen only once. What was sequenced was PBMCs. These receptor sequences come from a man in his fifties in good health and CMV-seropositive. Both conserved end residues are part of each CDR3. The D gene is left open where the match is weak. Expanded clones get a size class; other rows say once, few or many, or leave the size out.

>.|TRBV10-3|TRBD2|TRBJ2-6
TGTGCCATCAGCACAGCGGGAGAAGCTGGGGCCAACGTCCTGACTTTC
CAISTAGEAGANVLTF
>.|TRBV11-2|.|TRBJ2-3
TGTGCCAGCAGCTTAGTTCGGGTGCCCACAGATACGCAGTATTTT
CASSLVRVPTDTQYF
>.|TRBV6-1|.|TRBJ1-4
TGTGCCAGCAGTGAAGTCTGGACAGTGGAAAAACTGTTTTTT
CASSEVWTVEKLFF
>.|TRBV5-6|.|TRBJ1-6
TGTGCCAGCAGCTATACAGGTGACTCACCCCTCCACTTT
CASSYTGDSPLHF
>.|TRBV28|.|TRBJ1-1
TGTGCCAGCAGGGGTAAAAAAGGCGGGGCGAACACTGAAGCTTTCTTT
CASRGKKGGANTEAFF
>.|TRBV7-9|TRBD2|TRBJ2-7
TGTGCCAGCAGCTTAACTAGCGGGAGGCCGTCAGGAGAGCAGTACTTC
CASSLTSGRPSGEQYF
>.|TRBV18|TRBD1|TRBJ2-2
TGTGCCAGCTCACCTAGGGGGCACCGATCGAACACCGGGGAGCTGTTTTTT
CASSPRGHRSNTGELFF
>.|TRBV27|.|TRBJ2-7
TGTGCCAGCAGTGCCAGACCCAGGGGAGACTACGAGCAGTACTTC
CASSARPRGDYEQYF
>.|TRBV28|TRBD2|TRBJ2-7
TGTGCCAGCACTCCGCCTAGCGGTCTCTACGAGCAGTACTTC
CASTPPSGLYEQYF
>once|TRBV28|.|TRBJ1-5
TGTGCCAGCAGTTTTGTCCCTCAGGACAATCAGCCCCAGCATTTT
CASSFVPQDNQPQHF
>.|TRBV9|TRBD1|TRBJ2-2
TGTGCCAGCAGCCCCAGGGGGACCGGGGAGCTGTTTTTT
CASSPRGTGELFF
>.|TRBV5-1|.|TRBJ2-3
TGCGCCAGCAGCCGCGGGGAGGTGGCAGGCCGCGCGGATACGCAGTATTTT
CASSRGEVAGRADTQYF
>.|TRBV28|TRBD1|TRBJ1-6
TGTGCCAGCCGAGACAGGGGGTACTCCTATAATTCACCCCTCCACTTT
CASRDRGYSYNSPLHF
>.|TRBV28|.|TRBJ1-3
TGTGCCAGCTCGACTTACTCTGGAAACACCATATATTTT
CASSTYSGNTIYF
>.|TRBV28|.|TRBJ1-2
TGTGCCAGCAGTAGGACAGACTATGGCTACACCTTC
CASSRTDYGYTF
>.|TRBV4-1|.|TRBJ2-3
TGCGCCAGCAGCGCCTCGGGTCGGGGGGCGAGAGATACGCAGTATTTT
CASSASGRGARDTQYF
>.|TRBV2|TRBD1|TRBJ1-5
TGTGCCAGCAGACAGGGGTTGGAGCCCCAGCATTTT
CASRQGLEPQHF
>.|TRBV19|.|TRBJ1-3
TGTGCCAGTAGTATCCAGGGATTCGGAAACACCATATATTTT
CASSIQGFGNTIYF
>.|TRBV28|.|TRBJ2-2
TGTGCCAGCAGTTTGTTTACTCCAAACACCGGGGAGCTGTTTTTT
CASSLFTPNTGELFF
>.|TRBV5-6|TRBD2|TRBJ2-3
TGTGCCAGCAGCGACCCGGGGGGTTCTACGCAGTATTTT
CASSDPGGSTQYF
>.|TRBV2|TRBD2|TRBJ2-7
TGTGCCAGCAGTGAAAACCTAGCGGGAGACTGCTACTTC
CASSENLAGDCYF
>.|TRBV9|TRBD1|TRBJ1-1
TGTGCCAGCAGCAAAGGACAGGGAATTGGCACTGAAGCTTTCTTT
CASSKGQGIGTEAFF
>few|TRBV5-5|TRBD1|TRBJ2-2
TGTGCCAGCAGACGCGGTGACAGGGGGAACACCGGGGAGCTGTTTTTT
CASRRGDRGNTGELFF
>.|TRBV18|.|TRBJ1-1
TGTGCCAGCTCACCTCAGGGAAGGGGTGGTGAAGCTTTCTTT
CASSPQGRGGEAFF
>.|TRBV2|TRBD2|TRBJ2-7
TGTGCCAGCAGGGGACTAGCGGGCGACGTCTACTTC
CASRGLAGDVYF
>.|TRBV18|TRBD2|TRBJ2-3
TGTGCCAGCTCACCTGGACTAGCGGGGGCAGATACGCAGTATTTT
CASSPGLAGADTQYF
>.|TRBV7-2|.|TRBJ1-6
TGTGCCAGCAGCCCGAGGAGGGTGAATTCACCCCTCCACTTT
CASSPRRVNSPLHF
>few|TRBV5-6|TRBD2|TRBJ2-3
TGTGCCAGCAGCTTGACATTAGCGGGGCCCACAGATACGCAGTATTTT
CASSLTLAGPTDTQYF
>.|TRBV19|TRBD1|TRBJ2-4
TGTGCCAGTACACCTTCCAGGGGGCAGTCGGCCAAAAACATTCAGTACTTC
CASTPSRGQSAKNIQYF
>.|TRBV7-9|.|TRBJ2-1
TGTGCCAGCAGCTTAAGTAGGGGGTCCTACAATGAGCAGTTCTTC
CASSLSRGSYNEQFF
>.|TRBV19|TRBD1|TRBJ1-2
TGTGCCAGTAGTAAAGACCCGGGACAGGGTGTTGGCTACACCTTC
CASSKDPGQGVGYTF
>.|TRBV2|.|TRBJ1-5
TGTGCCAGCACGGGGGGGAGGGAGGGACCTCAGCCCCAGCATTTT
CASTGGREGPQPQHF
>.|TRBV5-1|.|TRBJ1-4
TGCGCCAGCAGCTTGGACGAAGGGCGGGTGGAAAAACTGTTTTTT
CASSLDEGRVEKLFF
>few|TRBV18|TRBD1|TRBJ1-2
TGTGCCAGCTCAGACAACCGGGACAGGGGCAATGGCTACACCTTC
CASSDNRDRGNGYTF
>once|TRBV27|.|TRBJ1-5
TGTGCCAGCTCTCAGGGTTATAGCAATCAGCCCCAGCATTTT
CASSQGYSNQPQHF
>.|TRBV11-3|.|TRBJ1-4
TGTGCCAGCAGCGCTCATCCGGGTGAAAAACTGTTTTTT
CASSAHPGEKLFF
>.|TRBV27|.|TRBJ2-1
TGTGCCAGCAGTTCCCTCTCCCAAGTAGGGGGAAAGAATGAGCAGTTCTTC
CASSSLSQVGGKNEQFF
>.|TRBV13|TRBD2|TRBJ2-3
TGTGCCAGCAGCCTGGGGGGGGGCACAGATACGCAGTATTTT
CASSLGGGTDTQYF
>.|TRBV28|.|TRBJ2-3
TGTGCCAGCAGCCCAGAGGGCGGGGGCCGCGATACGCAGTATTTT
CASSPEGGGRDTQYF
>.|TRBV28|TRBD1|TRBJ2-3
TGTGCCAGCAGTACTAGGACAGGGGGGAATACGCAGTATTTT
CASSTRTGGNTQYF